This T cell receptor (beta chain) was found in a study of T-cell reconstitution after alpha-beta-depleted transplantation in children. Unique molecular identifiers were incorporated when the TCRbeta library was constructed. From the PCR reads, TCRdb called clonotypes with MiXCR, one entry per CDR3 protein. The table records roughly 590,000 distinct CDR3 sequences, 16% of them present only once. CDR1 DFQATT and CDR2 SNEGSKA come from the germline V gene (reference sequence). V shed 5 bases, J shed 2 bases, and the junction held 14 bases outside the gene matches. The CDR3 totals 18 residues. The genes are TRBV20-1 and TRBJ2-3, with 12 bases matching TRBD2. The specimen comprised PBMCs from the stem cell graft donor, sampled from the stem cell graft. The receptor's source is a human donor who donated a stem cell graft to a child with acute myeloid leukemia. In DNA, the CDR3 is TGCAGTGCTCCCTACCGCCGGCTAGCGGGGGGGTCCACAGATACGCAGTATTTT. Amino acid sequence: CSAPYRRLAGGSTDTQYF.